These 27 T cell receptor beta chains were sequenced from one sample in a study of T cell clones after liver transplantation. Some clones are missing from TCRdb's copy, which holds only in-frame ones; the method was immunoSEQ multiplex PCR. The table shows tens of thousands of clones, with around four fifths occurring only once. The source was CD4+ T cells from blood, collected 46 months after liver transplant. The source of these receptors is a human patient who received a liver transplant. Part of the T cells may come from the graft donor.

V usage is TRBV5-4 and J usage is TRBJ2-3; D is possibly TRBD2 (6 bases). V shed 4 bases and J shed 3 bases, with 15 bases lying between them. The CDR3 totals 15 residues. The germline gives CDR1 SGHNT, CDR2 YYREEE (reference sequence). The CDR3 DNA is TGTGCCAGCAGCAAAGGGACTCAGGATACAGATACGCAGTATTTT. It codes for CASSKGTQDTDTQYF.

This clone has a single count. This chain links TRBV6-1 with TRBJ1-2, with 10 bases that match TRBD1. V was pared by 10 bases and J by 3 bases, with 5 bases of the junction left unmatched. This CDR3 region has 13 residues. Per germline, CDR1 MNHNS and CDR2 SASEGT. The CDR3 protein is CATSGTGDYGYTF. CDR3 bases: TGTGCCACATCCGGGACAGGGGACTATGGCTACACCTTC.

The J gene is TRBJ2-3, the V gene TRBV13; no clear D. With 5 bases removed from V and 8 bases from J, the gap between germline ends came to 20 bases. The CDR3 has 15 residues. In germline, CDR1 is PRHDT, CDR2 FYEKMQ (reference sequence). CDR3 residues: CASSPSSFWSGTQYF. The CDR3 DNA sequence: TGTGCCAGCAGCCCCTCATCCTTCTGGTCCGGTACGCAGTATTTT. The full variable domain, completed using reference TRBV13 and TRBJ2-3, is AAGVIQSPRHLIKEKRETATLKCYPIPRHDTVYWYQQGPGQDPQFLISFYEKMQSDKGSIPDRFSAQQFSDYHSELNMSSLELGDSALYFCASSPSSFWSGTQYFGPGTRLTVL.

This chain links TRBV29-1 with TRBJ2-5, with 10 positions matching TRBD1. Germline trimming cut 6 bases from V and 2 bases from J; bases unmatched to any gene: 0. The CDR3 length is 12 residues. Germline-derived CDR1 and CDR2 are SQVTM and ANQGSEA. The CDR3 DNA reads as TGCAGCGTGGACAGGGGGCAAGAGACCCAGTACTTC. It codes for CSVDRGQETQYF. The full variable domain, completed using reference TRBV29-1 and TRBJ2-5, is SAVISQKPSRDICQRGTSLTIQCQVDSQVTMMFWYRQQPGQSLTLIATANQGSEATYESGFVIDKFPISRPNLTFSTLTVSNMSPEDSSIYLCSVDRGQETQYFGPGTRLLVL.

This chain joins TRBV4-3 and TRBJ2-1; 10 bases match TRBD2. The CDR3 contains 16 residues. Germline V lookup: CDR1 LGHNA, CDR2 YSLEER. V lost 1 base to trimming and J lost 4 bases; unmatched junction nucleotides: 4. Here the CDR3 DNA reads TGCGCCAGCAGCCAAGTTGGGGGACTAGCGTACAATGAGCAGTTCTTC. This sequence encodes CASSQVGGLAYNEQFF.

The rearrangement links TRBV30 to TRBJ1-5; D uncertain. V lost 2 bases and J lost 0, with 11 bases in between. The CDR3 has 15 residues. The V gene's germline CDR1 is GTSNPN and CDR2 SVGIG (reference sequence). Written as DNA, the CDR3 is TGTGCCTGGAGTAGTAAGGGATATAGCAATCAGCCCCAGCATTTT. Protein product: CAWSSKGYSNQPQHF. The variable domain in full, with the rest retrieved from reference TRBV30 and TRBJ1-5, is SQTIHQWPATLVQPVGSPLSLECTVEGTSNPNLYWYRQAAGRGLQLLFYSVGIGQISSEVPQNLSASRPQDRQFILSSKKLLLSDSGFYLCAWSSKGYSNQPQHFGDGTRLSIL.

The chain employs TRBV27 and TRBJ1-2; a weak D match, TRBD1 (6 bases). Germline CDR1 reads MNHEY; CDR2 reads SMNVEV (reference sequence). The CDR3 is 16 residues long. V dropped 5 bases and J dropped 0 bases, with 16 bases sitting between them. CDR3 DNA: TGTGCCAGCAGTCCCGCCAGGACAGTCCCTAACTATGGCTACACCTTC. Its protein product is CASSPARTVPNYGYTF.

Here the CDR3 reads CATSRDIAVPWDSHYEQYF. The CDR3 DNA is TGTGCCACCAGCAGAGATATAGCGGTACCGTGGGACTCACATTACGAGCAGTACTTC. V gene TRBV15 combines with J gene TRBJ2-7, with D possibly matching TRBD2 (6 bases). Trimming took 0 bases from V and 4 from J, leaving 25 bases between them. Germline values: CDR1 LNHNV, CDR2 YYDKDF (reference sequence). The CDR3 totals 19 residues.

The chain joins TRBV27 to TRBJ1-2; TRBD1 matches 8 bases. After removal of 5 bases from V and 8 bases from J, the junction contained 4 bases not matched to a gene. Per germline, CDR1 MNHEY and CDR2 SMNVEV (reference sequence). The CDR3 runs 12 residues. This CDR3 is CASSTRTGGYTF. DNA for the CDR3: TGTGCCAGCAGTACCAGGACAGGGGGCTACACCTTC.

The chain couples TRBV30 to TRBJ2-3, with D maybe TRBD2 (6 bases). Deletions cut 1 base from V and 2 bases from J, with 13 bases between. The CDR3 spans 15 residues. Germline V gene data show CDR1 as GTSNPN and CDR2 as SVGIG (reference sequence). The CDR3 loop is CAWSAASAPTDTQYF. The CDR3 DNA reads TGTGCCTGGAGTGCCGCTAGCGCTCCCACAGATACGCAGTATTTT.

This rearrangement joins TRBV6-6 to TRBJ2-2; maybe TRBD1 (5 bases). Trimming removed 7 bases from V and 0 bases from J, with 6 bases in between. The germline CDR1 and CDR2 sequences are MNHNY and SVGAGI (reference sequence). This CDR3 has 13 amino acids. In DNA form, the CDR3 reads TGTGCCAGCAAAGGGGCGAACACCGGGGAGCTGTTTTTT. Amino acid sequence: CASKGANTGELFF.

The V call is TRBV11-2, the J call TRBJ2-1, with D uncertain. CDR1 and CDR2 (germline): SGHAT, FQNNGV. V lost 1 base to trimming and J lost 3 bases, with 13 bases between them. This CDR3 contains 16 residues. The CDR3 is CASSLGRFGNYNEQFF. The CDR3 coding sequence is TGTGCCAGCAGCTTAGGACGGTTTGGGAACTACAATGAGCAGTTCTTC.

This clone came up once. This chain connects TRBV29-1 to TRBJ1-2; 8 bases map to TRBD1. V gave up 6 bases and J gave up 6 bases; unmatched junction bases: 9. Germline loops: CDR1 SQVTM, CDR2 ANQGSEA. This CDR3 has 13 amino acids. CDR3 region: CSVRTGLLDGYTF. CDR3 nucleotides: TGCAGCGTCAGGACAGGGCTTCTTGATGGCTACACCTTC.

The gene calls are TRBV11-2 and TRBJ2-1, with D maybe TRBD2 (7 bases). This CDR3 region has 15 residues. V was pared by 1 base and J by 7 bases, with 14 bases between. From germline, CDR1 is SGHAT and CDR2 FQNNGV. CDR3 in amino acids: CASSLVRGRENEQFF. The CDR3, as DNA: TGTGCCAGCAGCTTAGTCCGGGGGCGGGAGAATGAGCAGTTCTTC.

The V call is TRBV15, the J call TRBJ1-2; 8 bases are a match to TRBD1. With V trimmed by 5 bases and J by 5 bases, 7 bases remained unmatched. Germline CDR1 is LNHNV and CDR2 is YYDKDF (reference sequence). The CDR3 has 14 residues. The chain's CDR3 is CATSSTRTGYGYTF. The CDR3 bases are TGTGCCACCAGCTCAACGAGGACAGGGTATGGCTACACCTTC.

The chain has TRBV19 and TRBJ2-2; 7 nucleotides match TRBD1. J lost 8 bases, V lost 5 bases, and 8 bases had no gene match. The CDR3 sequence is 14 residues long. CDR1 is LNHDA, CDR2 SQIVND, per germline (reference sequence). The CDR3 nucleotides read TGTGCCAGTAGTCTAAGACAGGGAGCGGGGGAGCTGTTTTTT. The encoded protein is CASSLRQGAGELFF.

This chain links TRBV15 with TRBJ2-1; weak D call: TRBD2 (6 bases). The V end was cut by 5 bases, the J end by 8 bases, with 22 bases between. Germline values: CDR1 LNHNV, CDR2 YYDKDF (reference sequence). The CDR3 runs to 16 residues. This chain's CDR3 is CATSVGLRTTNDEQFF. The CDR3 DNA sequence: TGTGCCACCAGCGTTGGTTTAAGGACTACGAACGATGAGCAGTTCTTC.

The rearrangement links TRBV28 to TRBJ1-5; D unclear. V dropped 5 bases and J dropped 0 bases, with 14 bases sitting between them. CDR1 and CDR2 (germline): MDHEN, SYDVKM. CDR3 length equals 16 residues. The CDR3 DNA is TGTGCCAGCAGTCCGAAAGGATTCTATAGCAATCAGCCCCAGCATTTT. It yields the protein CASSPKGFYSNQPQHF.

This clone was observed a few times. CDR3 coding DNA: TGTGCCAGCAGTTACGAGGCAGGGTGGGATGGCTACACCTTC. Translated, it gives CASSYEAGWDGYTF. The chain links TRBV6-6 to TRBJ1-2, with a possible D match to TRBD1 (5 bases). V was trimmed by 2 bases and J by 6 bases, leaving 13 bases between them. CDR1 is MNHNY, CDR2 SVGAGI, per germline (reference sequence). This CDR3 has 14 amino acids.

This clone was counted a few times. The rearrangement joins TRBV6-6 to TRBJ1-2; tentative D call: TRBD1 (6 bases). The CDR3 runs 15 residues. With 0 bases removed from V and 8 bases from J, the gap between germline ends came to 16 bases. CDR1 is MNHNY, CDR2 SVGAGI, per germline (reference sequence). The chain's CDR3 is CASSYSRRGAGGYTF. CDR3 bases: TGTGCCAGCAGTTACTCGAGGCGGGGGGCTGGAGGCTACACCTTC.

The chain carries TRBV28 and TRBJ2-1, with D perhaps TRBD2 (5 bases). The CDR3 length is 14 residues. The germline V and J ends were trimmed by 2 bases and 4 bases, with 9 bases remaining between them. The germline CDR1 and CDR2 sequences are MDHEN and SYDVKM. In DNA form, the CDR3 reads TGTGCCAGCAGTTTAAGGGAGAAATACAATGAGCAGTTCTTC. Its translation: CASSLREKYNEQFF.

The chain is built from TRBV7-7 and TRBJ2-1, with 10 positions matching TRBD1. This CDR3 is built from 14 residues. From germline, CDR1 is SSHAT and CDR2 FNYEAQ (reference sequence). V shed 6 bases, J shed 8 bases, and the junction held 7 bases outside the gene matches. The CDR3 DNA is TGTGCCAGCAGTACCGGGACAGGGGTGCATGAGCAGTTCTTC. It yields the protein CASSTGTGVHEQFF.

The chain links TRBV2 to TRBJ2-2; a possible D gene is TRBD2 (5 bases). Germline V gene sequence: CDR1 SNHLY, CDR2 FYNNEI. V was cut by 3 bases and J by 2 bases, with 7 bases left in between. The CDR3 runs 14 residues. CDR3 DNA sequence: TGTGCCAGCAGTGAGAGCGGAAACACCGGGGAGCTGTTTTTT. The encoded protein is CASSESGNTGELFF.

This chain joins TRBV11-1 and TRBJ2-3; 11 positions match TRBD2. The germline CDR1 and CDR2 sequences are SGHAT and FQDESV (reference sequence). After removal of 1 base from V and 4 bases from J, the junction contained 4 bases not matched to a gene. CDR3 length: 16 residues. CDR3 in DNA: TGTGCCAGCAGCTTAGGACTAGCGGGATTGCCAGATACGCAGTATTTT. Its protein product is CASSLGLAGLPDTQYF.

The chain joins TRBV5-8 to TRBJ2-4; no clear D gene. The CDR3 is 14 amino acids. Trimming removed 4 bases at V and 4 bases at J, with 12 bases between. Germline-derived CDR1 and CDR2 are SGHTS and YDEGEE. In nucleotides, the CDR3 is TGTGCCAGCAGCCCCGTCCCGATAAAAAACATTCAGTACTTC. Protein sequence: CASSPVPIKNIQYF.

This chain uses TRBV2 with TRBJ2-1; 12 bases agree with TRBD2. The CDR3 runs 16 residues. From germline, CDR1 is SNHLY and CDR2 FYNNEI. V was pared by 6 bases and J by 1 base, with 4 bases of the junction left unmatched. CDR3 protein: CASRRTSGKSYNEQFF. For the CDR3, the DNA is TGTGCCAGCAGGAGGACTAGCGGGAAATCCTACAATGAGCAGTTCTTC.

V and J are TRBV11-2 and TRBJ2-3; the D call may be TRBD1 or TRBD2 (5 bases each). CDR1 is SGHAT and CDR2 is FQNNGV in the germline V gene. The CDR3 length is 12 residues. Between the trimmed V and J ends, which lost 6 bases and 6 bases, there was a span of 10 bases. The CDR3 sequence: CASSLGRDTQYF. Here the CDR3 DNA reads TGTGCCAGCAGTCTGGGACGCGATACGCAGTATTTT.